The clone carrying this T cell receptor beta chain occurred a few times. Under the authors' procedure: Amplifying reference gene primers gave estimates of nucleated cell counts. Only in-frame clones appear in the TCRdb table, and some are missing; sequencing was by immunoSEQ multiplex PCR. V and J calls and clone size come straight from that table; D and trimming were deduced from the DNA. The sample records fewer than 200,000 clones, 70% to 85% being singletons. This sample is drawn from a study of blood T cell repertoires in COVID-19. The germline V and J ends were trimmed by 6 bases and 9 bases, with 9 bases remaining between them. This CDR3 contains 12 residues. Germline CDR1 reads MNHEY; CDR2 reads SVGEGT. Participants had their cohort set by participant-reported clinical history.

The sequence was obtained from a woman between 45 and 65 years old who had recovered from COVID-19. This chain links TRBV6-2 or TRBV6-3 with TRBJ1-6; D is unclear. Sequenced material: PBMCs or T cells enriched from blood (not recorded which). CDR3 DNA: TGTGCCAGCAGCCTAACAACTTCACCCCTCCACTTT. Translated, it gives CASSLTTSPLHF.